This TCR beta chain appears in the sequencing data of a study of PD-1 blockade in classical Hodgkin lymphoma. Regarding time point: newly diagnosed, previously untreated cHL patient sample. Negative magnetic selection isolated CD4+ T cells from thawed PBMCs. What served as comparison were PBMCs in newly diagnosed, untreated classical Hodgkin lymphoma. Data came from immunoSEQ multiplex PCR; TCRdb stores just in-frame clones and leaves some out. The table records approximately 20,000 clones, approximately 83% of them present only once. Study-wide results and limits: Undefined causes, possibly disease activity or prior therapy, underlie the repertoire differences. Baseline TCR diversity was reportedly lower in newly diagnosed patients than healthy donors.

Deletions cut 3 bases from V and 5 bases from J, with 7 bases between. The CDR3 is made up of 13 amino acids. Germline lookup yields CDR1 SGHTA and CDR2 FQGNSA. About this clone itself: Its matching antigen is unknown.

The source material was CD4+ T cells from blood. The receptor comes from a human donor with classical Hodgkin lymphoma. V and J are TRBV7-2 and TRBJ2-2; D unresolved. The CDR3 loop is CASSFSRTGELFF. As DNA, the CDR3 is TGTGCCAGCAGCTTCTCTCGTACCGGGGAGCTGTTTTTT.